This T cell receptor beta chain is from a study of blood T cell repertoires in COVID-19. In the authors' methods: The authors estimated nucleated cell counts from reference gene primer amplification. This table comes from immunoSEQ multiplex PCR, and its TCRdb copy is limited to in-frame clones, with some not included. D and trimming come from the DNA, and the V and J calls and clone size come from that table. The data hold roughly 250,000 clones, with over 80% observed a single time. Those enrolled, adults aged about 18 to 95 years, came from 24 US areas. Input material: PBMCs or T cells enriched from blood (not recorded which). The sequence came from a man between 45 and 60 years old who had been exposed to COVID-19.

The CDR3 nucleotides are TGCAGCGTTGAAAATAGTGAGAACACTGGACTAGCCGAGACCCAGTACTTC. As protein: CSVENSENTGLAETQYF. This sequence joins TRBV29-1 and TRBJ2-5, with TRBD2 matching over 8 bases. Germline trimming cut 2 bases from V and 5 bases from J; bases unmatched to any gene: 16. The CDR3 consists of 17 residues. Germline lookup yields CDR1 SQVTM and CDR2 ANQGSEA. The complete variable domain, with remaining parts taken from reference TRBV29-1 and TRBJ2-5, reads SAVISQKPSRDICQRGTSLTIQCQVDSQVTMMFWYRQQPGQSLTLIATANQGSEATYESGFVIDKFPISRPNLTFSTLTVSNMSPEDSSIYLCSVENSENTGLAETQYFGPGTRLLVL.